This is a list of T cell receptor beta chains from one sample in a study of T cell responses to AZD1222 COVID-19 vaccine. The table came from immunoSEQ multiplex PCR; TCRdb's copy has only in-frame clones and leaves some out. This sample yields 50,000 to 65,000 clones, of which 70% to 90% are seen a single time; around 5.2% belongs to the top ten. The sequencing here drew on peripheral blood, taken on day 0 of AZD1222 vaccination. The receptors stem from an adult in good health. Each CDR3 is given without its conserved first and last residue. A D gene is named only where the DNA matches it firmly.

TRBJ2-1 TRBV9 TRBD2 ASSPAGGGGFYNEQF
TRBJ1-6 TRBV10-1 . ASSPGTSSPLH
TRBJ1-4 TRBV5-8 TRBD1 ASSLVGGSSNEKLF
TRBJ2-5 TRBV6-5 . ASSYSRGGETQY
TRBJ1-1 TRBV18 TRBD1 ASSPTGVTEAF
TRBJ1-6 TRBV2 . ASSETHSPLH
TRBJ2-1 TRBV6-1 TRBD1 ASSEAIERGRYNEQF
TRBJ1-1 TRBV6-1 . ASTDKIRGWNTEAF
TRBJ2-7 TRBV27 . ASSGRGRVEQY
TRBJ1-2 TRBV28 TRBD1 ASRPSGTVANYGYT
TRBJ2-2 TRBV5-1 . ASSFDGRTGELF
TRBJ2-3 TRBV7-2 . ASSLVQGPDTQY
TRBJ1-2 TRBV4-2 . ASSQERVGVYGYT
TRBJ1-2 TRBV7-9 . ASSFPEITNYGYT
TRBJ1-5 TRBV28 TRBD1 ASSLDRGNQPQH
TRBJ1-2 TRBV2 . ASSLALLPNYGYT
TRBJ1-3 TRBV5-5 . ASSFGEDTIY
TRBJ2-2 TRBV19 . ASSSTRGSNTGELF
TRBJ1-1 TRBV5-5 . ASSLGWRQGNTEAF
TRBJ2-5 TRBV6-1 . ASSEALRAETQY
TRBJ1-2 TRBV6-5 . ASSSNEQAPGGYT
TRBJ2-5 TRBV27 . ASSLSGTYGETQY
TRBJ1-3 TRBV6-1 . ASSEALDAGNTIY
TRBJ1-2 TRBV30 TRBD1 AWSLRGRQGAQLNYGYT
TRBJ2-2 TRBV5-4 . ASSRDRLSGELF
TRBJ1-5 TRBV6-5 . ASSYTAKGAQH
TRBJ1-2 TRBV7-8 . ASSPGKDGYT
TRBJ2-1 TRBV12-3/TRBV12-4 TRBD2 ASSPSGFEQF
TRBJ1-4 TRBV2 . ASRADRATNEKLF